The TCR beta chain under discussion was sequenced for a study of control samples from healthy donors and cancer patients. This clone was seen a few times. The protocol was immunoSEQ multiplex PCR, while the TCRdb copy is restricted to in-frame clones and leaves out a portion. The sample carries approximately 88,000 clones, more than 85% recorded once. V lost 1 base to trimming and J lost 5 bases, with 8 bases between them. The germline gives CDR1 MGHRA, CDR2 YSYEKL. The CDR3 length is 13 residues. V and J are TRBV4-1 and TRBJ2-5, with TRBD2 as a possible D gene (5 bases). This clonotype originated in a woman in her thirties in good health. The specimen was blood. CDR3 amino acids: CASSQVRGETQYF. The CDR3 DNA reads TGCGCCAGCAGCCAAGTAAGAGGGGAGACCCAGTACTTC.